Listed here is a single T cell receptor (beta chain). Its antigen is not identified. Assay: immunoSEQ multiplex PCR; the TCRdb copy retains only in-frame clones and omits some. The sample has roughly 500,000 clones, 90% to 97% seen once. This CDR3 is built from 15 residues. Looked up from germline, CDR1 is SGHTS and CDR2 is YDEGEE. Trimming shortened V by 2 bases and J by 5 bases, and 13 bases separated the two germline ends. The sample belongs to a study of shared clonotypes between healthy human individuals. Study as a whole: Every donor yielded three CD4 naive, three CD4 memory, two CD8 naive and one CD8 memory plate.

Each donor was a Caucasian adult residing in Nashville, Tennessee. Findings and caveats of the study: Owing to a small donor count, the genetic and exposure-history diversity represented was limited.

The sequencing input was naive CD4+ T cells sorted from blood. The subset was: CD45RA+ positively selected. This clonotype was sampled from a woman younger than 45 in good health. The rearrangement uses TRBV5-8 and TRBJ2-2; TRBD1 or TRBD2 may be the D gene (6 bases each). The DNA for the CDR3 is TGTGCCAGCAGCTTAAAGGGGGGATGGACCGGGGAGCTGTTTTTT. It yields the protein CASSLKGGWTGELFF. The entire variable domain, with the rest obtained from reference TRBV5-8 and TRBJ2-2, is as follows: EAGVTQSPTHLIKTRGQQATLRCSPISGHTSVYWYQQALGLGLQFLLWYDEGEERNRGNFPPRFSGRQFPNYSSELNVNALELEDSALYLCASSLKGGWTGELFFGEGSRLTVL.